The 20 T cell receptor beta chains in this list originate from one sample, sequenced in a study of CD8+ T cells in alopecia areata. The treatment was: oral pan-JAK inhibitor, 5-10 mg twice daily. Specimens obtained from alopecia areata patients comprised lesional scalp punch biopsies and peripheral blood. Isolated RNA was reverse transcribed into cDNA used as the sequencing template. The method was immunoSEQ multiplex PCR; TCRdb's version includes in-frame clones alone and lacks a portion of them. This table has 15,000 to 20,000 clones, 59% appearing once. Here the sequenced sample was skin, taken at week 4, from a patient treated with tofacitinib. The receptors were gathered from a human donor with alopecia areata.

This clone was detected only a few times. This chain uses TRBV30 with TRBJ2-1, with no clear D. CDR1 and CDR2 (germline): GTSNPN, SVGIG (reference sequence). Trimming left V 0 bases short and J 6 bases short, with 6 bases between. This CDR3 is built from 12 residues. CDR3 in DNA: TGTGCCTGGAGTGTTTCCAGCAATGAGCAGTTCTTC. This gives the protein CAWSVSSNEQFF.

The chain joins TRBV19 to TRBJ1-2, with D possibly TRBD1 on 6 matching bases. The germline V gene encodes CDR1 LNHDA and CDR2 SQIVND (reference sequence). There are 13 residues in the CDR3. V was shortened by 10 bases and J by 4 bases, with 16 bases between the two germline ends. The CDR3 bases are TGTGCCACCCTAAAAGGACAGATCTATGGCTACACCTTC. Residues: CATLKGQIYGYTF.

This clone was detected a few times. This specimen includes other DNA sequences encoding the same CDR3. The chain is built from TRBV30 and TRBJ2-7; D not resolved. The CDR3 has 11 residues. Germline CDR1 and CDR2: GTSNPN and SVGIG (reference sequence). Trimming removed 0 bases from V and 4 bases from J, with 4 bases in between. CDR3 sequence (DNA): TGTGCCTGGAGTGTGCGATACGAGCAGTACTTC. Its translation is CAWSVRYEQYF.

CDR3 coding DNA: TGCAGCGTTGGGGGCAGGGGAAGGACGAACACCGGGGAGCTGTTTTTT. Its protein is CSVGGRGRTNTGELFF. The V and J genes are TRBV29-1 and TRBJ2-2, with D tentatively TRBD1 (6 bases). CDR1 is SQVTM, CDR2 ANQGSEA, per germline. The V end lost 4 bases, the J end lost 0 bases, and 15 bases lay between the germline ends. The CDR3 loop spans 16 amino acids.

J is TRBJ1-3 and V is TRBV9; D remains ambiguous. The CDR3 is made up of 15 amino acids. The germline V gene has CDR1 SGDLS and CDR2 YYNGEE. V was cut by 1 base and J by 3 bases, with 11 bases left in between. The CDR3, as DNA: TGTGCCAGCAGCGTAAATAGTGGTCTTGGAAACACCATATATTTT. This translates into CASSVNSGLGNTIYF.

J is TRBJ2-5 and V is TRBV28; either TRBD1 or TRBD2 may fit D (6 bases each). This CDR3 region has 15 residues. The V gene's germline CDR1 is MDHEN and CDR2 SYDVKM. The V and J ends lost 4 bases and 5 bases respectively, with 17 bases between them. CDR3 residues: CASSSSQGTVETQYF. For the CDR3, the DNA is TGTGCCAGCAGTTCTTCCCAGGGGACTGTGGAGACCCAGTACTTC.

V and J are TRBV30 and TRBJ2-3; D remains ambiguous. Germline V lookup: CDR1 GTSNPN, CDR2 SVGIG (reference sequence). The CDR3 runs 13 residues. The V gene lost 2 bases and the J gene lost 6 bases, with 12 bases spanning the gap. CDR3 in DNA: TGTGCCTGGAGTCCCCTAGGATGGGATACGCAGTATTTT. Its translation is CAWSPLGWDTQYF.

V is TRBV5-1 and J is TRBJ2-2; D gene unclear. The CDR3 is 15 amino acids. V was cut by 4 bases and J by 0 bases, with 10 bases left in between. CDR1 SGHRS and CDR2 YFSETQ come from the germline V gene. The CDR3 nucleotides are TGCGCCAGCAGCAGGGAAAAGGCGAACACCGGGGAGCTGTTTTTT. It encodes CASSREKANTGELFF.

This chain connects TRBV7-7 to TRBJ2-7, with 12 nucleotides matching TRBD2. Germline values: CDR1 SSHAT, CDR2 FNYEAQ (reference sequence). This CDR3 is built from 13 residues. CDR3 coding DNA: TGTGCTAGCTCGACTAGCGGGGGTGGAGAGCAGTACTTC. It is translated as CASSTSGGGEQYF.

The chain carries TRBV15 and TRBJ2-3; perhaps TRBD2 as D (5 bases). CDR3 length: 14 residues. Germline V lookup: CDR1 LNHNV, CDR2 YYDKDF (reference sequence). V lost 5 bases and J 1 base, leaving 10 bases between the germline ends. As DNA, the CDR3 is TGTGCCACCAGCGGTACGAGGGGCACAGATACGCAGTATTTT. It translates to CATSGTRGTDTQYF.

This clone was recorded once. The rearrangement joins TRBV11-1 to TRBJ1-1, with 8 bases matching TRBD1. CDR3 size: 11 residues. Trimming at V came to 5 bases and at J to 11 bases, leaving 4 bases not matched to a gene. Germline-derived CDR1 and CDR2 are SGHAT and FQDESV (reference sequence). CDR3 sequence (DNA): TGTGCCAGCAGCCTGGGGACAGGCGCTTTCTTT. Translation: CASSLGTGAFF.

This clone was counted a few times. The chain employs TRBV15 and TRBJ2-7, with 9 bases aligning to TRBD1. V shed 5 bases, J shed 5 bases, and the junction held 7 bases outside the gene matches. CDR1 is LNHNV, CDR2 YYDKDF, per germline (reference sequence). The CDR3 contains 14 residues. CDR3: CATSRGTGMDEQYF. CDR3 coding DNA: TGTGCCACCAGCCGCGGGACAGGGATGGACGAGCAGTACTTC.

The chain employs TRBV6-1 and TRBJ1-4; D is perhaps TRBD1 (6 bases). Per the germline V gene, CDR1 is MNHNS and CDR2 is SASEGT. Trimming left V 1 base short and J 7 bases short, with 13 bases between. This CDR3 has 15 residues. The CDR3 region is CASSEDGGEGEKLFF. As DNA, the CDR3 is TGTGCCAGCAGTGAAGACGGGGGCGAAGGTGAAAAACTGTTTTTT.

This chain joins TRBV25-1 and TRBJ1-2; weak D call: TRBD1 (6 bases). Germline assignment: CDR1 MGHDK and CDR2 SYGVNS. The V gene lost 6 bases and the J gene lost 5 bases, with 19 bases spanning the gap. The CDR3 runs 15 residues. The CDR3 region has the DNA TGTGCCAGCAGCATTAGCGTAGGACAGTCTTATGGCTACACCTTC. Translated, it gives CASSISVGQSYGYTF.

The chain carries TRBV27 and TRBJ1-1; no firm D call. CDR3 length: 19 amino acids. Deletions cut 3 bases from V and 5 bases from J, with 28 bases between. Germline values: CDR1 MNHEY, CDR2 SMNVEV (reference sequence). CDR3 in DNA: TGTGCCAGCAGTTTGTTAATGGGGAGGAAGAATCAGTTGGAAACTGAAGCTTTCTTT. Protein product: CASSLLMGRKNQLETEAFF.

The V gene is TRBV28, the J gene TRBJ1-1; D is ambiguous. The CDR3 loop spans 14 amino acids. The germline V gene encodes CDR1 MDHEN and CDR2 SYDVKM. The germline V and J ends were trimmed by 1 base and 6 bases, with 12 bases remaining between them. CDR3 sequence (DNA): TGTGCCAGCAGTTTATTGATCCAATCGTCTGAAGCTTTCTTT. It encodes CASSLLIQSSEAFF.

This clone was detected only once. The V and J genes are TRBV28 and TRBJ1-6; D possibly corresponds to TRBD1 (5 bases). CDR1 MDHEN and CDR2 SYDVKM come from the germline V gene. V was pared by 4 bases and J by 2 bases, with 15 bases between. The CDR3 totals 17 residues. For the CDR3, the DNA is TGTGCCAGCAGTTCCCTCGGCCGGGGCCCCTATAATTCACCCCTCCACTTT. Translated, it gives CASSSLGRGPYNSPLHF.

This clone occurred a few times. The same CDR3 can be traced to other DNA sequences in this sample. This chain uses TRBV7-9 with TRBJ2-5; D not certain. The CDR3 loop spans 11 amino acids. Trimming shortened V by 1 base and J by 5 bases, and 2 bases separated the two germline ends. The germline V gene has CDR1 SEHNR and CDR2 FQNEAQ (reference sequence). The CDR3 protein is CASSLVETQYF. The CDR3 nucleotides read TGTGCCAGCAGCTTAGTCGAGACCCAGTACTTC. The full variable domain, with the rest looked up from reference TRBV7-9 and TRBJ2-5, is DTGVSQNPRHKITKRGQNVTFRCDPISEHNRLYWYRQTLGQGPEFLTYFQNEAQLEKSRLLSDRFSAERPKGSFSTLEIQRTEQGDSAMYLCASSLVETQYFGPGTRLLVL.

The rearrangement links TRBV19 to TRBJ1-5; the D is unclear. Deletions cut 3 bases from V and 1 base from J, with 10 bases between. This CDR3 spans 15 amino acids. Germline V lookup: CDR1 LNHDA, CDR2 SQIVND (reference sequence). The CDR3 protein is CASSISRGSNQPQHF. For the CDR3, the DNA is TGTGCCAGTAGTATCTCAAGAGGGAGCAATCAGCCCCAGCATTTT.

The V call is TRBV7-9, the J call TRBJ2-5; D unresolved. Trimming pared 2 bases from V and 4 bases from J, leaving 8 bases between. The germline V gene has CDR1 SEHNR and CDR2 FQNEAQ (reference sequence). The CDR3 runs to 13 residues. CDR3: CASSLLRAETQYF. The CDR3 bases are TGTGCCAGCAGCTTACTGAGAGCAGAGACCCAGTACTTC.